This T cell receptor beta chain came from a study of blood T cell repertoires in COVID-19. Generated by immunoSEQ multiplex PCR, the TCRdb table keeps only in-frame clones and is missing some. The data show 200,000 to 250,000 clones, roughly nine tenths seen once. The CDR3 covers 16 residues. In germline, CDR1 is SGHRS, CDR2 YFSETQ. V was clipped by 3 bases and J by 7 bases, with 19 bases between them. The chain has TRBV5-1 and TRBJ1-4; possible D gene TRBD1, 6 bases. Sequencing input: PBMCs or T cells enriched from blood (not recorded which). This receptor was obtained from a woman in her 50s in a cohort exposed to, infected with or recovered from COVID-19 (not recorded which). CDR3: CASSSTGSSYSEKLFF. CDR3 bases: TGCGCCAGCAGCTCCACAGGGTCGTCGTATAGTGAAAAACTGTTTTTT.